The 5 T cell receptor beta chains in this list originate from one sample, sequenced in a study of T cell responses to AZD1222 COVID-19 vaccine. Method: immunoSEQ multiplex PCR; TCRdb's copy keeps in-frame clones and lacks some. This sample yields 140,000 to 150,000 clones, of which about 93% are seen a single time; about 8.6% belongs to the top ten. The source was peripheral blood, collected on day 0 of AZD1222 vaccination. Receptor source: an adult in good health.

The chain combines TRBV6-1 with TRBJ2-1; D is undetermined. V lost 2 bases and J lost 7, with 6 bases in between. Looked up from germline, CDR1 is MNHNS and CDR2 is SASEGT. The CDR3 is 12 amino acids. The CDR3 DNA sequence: TGTGCCAGCAGTGAAAAGATGAATGAGCAGTTCTTC. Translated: CASSEKMNEQFF.

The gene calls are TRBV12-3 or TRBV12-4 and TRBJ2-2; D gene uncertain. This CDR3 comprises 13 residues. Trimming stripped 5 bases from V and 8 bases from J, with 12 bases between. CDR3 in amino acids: CASSGISQGELFF. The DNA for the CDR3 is TGTGCCAGCAGTGGAATATCTCAGGGGGAGCTGTTTTTT.

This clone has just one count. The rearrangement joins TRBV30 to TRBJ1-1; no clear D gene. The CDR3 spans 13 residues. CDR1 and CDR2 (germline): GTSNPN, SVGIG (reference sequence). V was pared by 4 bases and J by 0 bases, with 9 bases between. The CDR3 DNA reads TGTGCCTGGAAGGCCCAAGTGAACACTGAAGCTTTCTTT. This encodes CAWKAQVNTEAFF.

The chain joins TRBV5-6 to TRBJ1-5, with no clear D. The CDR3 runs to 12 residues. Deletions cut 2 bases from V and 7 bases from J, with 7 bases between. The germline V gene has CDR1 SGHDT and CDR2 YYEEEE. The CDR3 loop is CASSLWRQPQHF. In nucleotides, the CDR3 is TGTGCCAGCAGCTTATGGCGGCAGCCCCAGCATTTT.

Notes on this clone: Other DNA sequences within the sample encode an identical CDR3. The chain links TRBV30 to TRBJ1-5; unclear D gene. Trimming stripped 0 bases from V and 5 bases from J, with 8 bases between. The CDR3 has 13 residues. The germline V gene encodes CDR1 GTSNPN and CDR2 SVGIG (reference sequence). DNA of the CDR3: TGTGCCTGGAGTGTACGTGGGGATCAGCCCCAGCATTTT. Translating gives CAWSVRGDQPQHF.